These T cell receptor beta chains were read from a single sample in a study of CXCR3-negative and CXCR3-positive naive CD8 T cells. Following a re-call of the 5' RACE reads, TCRdb has one entry per CDR3 protein and lacks DNA. The sample has 35,000 to 55,000 distinct CDR3 sequences. Sequencing used naive CXCR3- CD8+ T cells from blood. Receptors originate from a human donor in good health. Some clones in this sample may be carry-over from other donors' samples. Each CDR3 is given with its conserved first and last residue.

v_call: TRBV20-1
j_call: TRBJ2-7
cdr3_length: 12
cdr3_aa: CSASIGGYEQYF

v_call: TRBV7-8
j_call: TRBJ1-1
cdr3_length: 13
cdr3_aa: CASSFEVGTEAFF

v_call: TRBV7-6
j_call: TRBJ1-1
cdr3_length: 14
cdr3_aa: CASSYMTGNTEAFF

v_call: TRBV7-6
j_call: TRBJ2-7
cdr3_length: 12
cdr3_aa: CASSSLHYEQYF

v_call: TRBV12-3/TRBV12-4
j_call: TRBJ2-2
cdr3_length: 16
cdr3_aa: CASRMTPGQGAGELFF

v_call: TRBV15
j_call: TRBJ2-5
cdr3_length: 18
cdr3_aa: CATSRERTGLFGRETQYF

v_call: TRBV9
j_call: TRBJ2-7
cdr3_length: 18
cdr3_aa: CASSVSPGLAGPKDEQYF

v_call: TRBV29-1
j_call: TRBJ2-4
cdr3_length: 19
cdr3_aa: CSVEDLPGQEVSTKNIQYF

v_call: TRBV15
j_call: TRBJ1-5
cdr3_length: 15
cdr3_aa: CATSSKGSPNQPQHF

v_call: TRBV7-9
j_call: TRBJ2-7
cdr3_length: 14
cdr3_aa: CASSSLTGLLEQYF